This TCR beta chain was documented in a study of T cells after yellow fever vaccination. Study results and limitations: Few clonotypes appeared in both CD4 and CD8 compartments.

The CDR3 spans 13 residues. Germline CDR1 and CDR2: LGHDT and YNNKEL (reference sequence). Trimming cost V 4 bases and J 3 bases; bases outside gene matches: 3. This clonotype was counted between two and nine times. Antigen specificity is unknown. 5'RACE template switching generated TCR cDNA, adding a universal primer site and UMIs. Each CDR3 protein is one row after TCRdb ran MiXCR on the 5' RACE reads. The data contain about 29,000 distinct CDR3 sequences, around 5% of them seen just once; the ten biggest clones take up just over 40%. This specimen consisted of CD8+ T cells sorted from PBMCs, obtained 10 days after the yellow fever booster vaccination. The sequence was obtained from a man aged 25-45 years who received the YFV17D yellow fever vaccine. V and J are TRBV3-1 and TRBJ2-7; 7 nucleotides agree with TRBD1. CDR3 bases: TGTGCCAGCAGCCGGGACAGCGACTACGAGCAGTACTTC. Translation gives CASSRDSDYEQYF.